The clone carrying this T cell receptor beta chain turned up a few times. The target antigen is unknown. This record belongs to a study of identifying expanded T cells in peripheral blood. During the collection period, no donor immune events like infections were recorded. Clones were sequenced by immunoSEQ multiplex PCR, and TCRdb holds only the in-frame ones, with some missing. The data hold about 130,000 clones, with 70% to 90% observed a single time. General study findings and limits: Variance in clone template counts between roughly two-week samples significantly increased with total template count across all healthy donors. Over around two and four weeks, about 16 and 19 clones changed, versus around 1.3 between replicates.

The sequenced sample was blood. This TCR was sampled from a person aged 18 to 75 in good health.

In DNA form, the CDR3 reads TGTGCCAGCAGCTTCGGGGGTCAGGAGACCCAGTACTTC. Its protein is CASSFGGQETQYF. The chain has TRBV7-9 and TRBJ2-5; maybe TRBD2 (6 bases). The CDR3 sequence is 13 residues long. Germline V lookup: CDR1 SEHNR, CDR2 FQNEAQ (reference sequence). V was clipped by 3 bases and J by 5 bases, with 10 bases between them.